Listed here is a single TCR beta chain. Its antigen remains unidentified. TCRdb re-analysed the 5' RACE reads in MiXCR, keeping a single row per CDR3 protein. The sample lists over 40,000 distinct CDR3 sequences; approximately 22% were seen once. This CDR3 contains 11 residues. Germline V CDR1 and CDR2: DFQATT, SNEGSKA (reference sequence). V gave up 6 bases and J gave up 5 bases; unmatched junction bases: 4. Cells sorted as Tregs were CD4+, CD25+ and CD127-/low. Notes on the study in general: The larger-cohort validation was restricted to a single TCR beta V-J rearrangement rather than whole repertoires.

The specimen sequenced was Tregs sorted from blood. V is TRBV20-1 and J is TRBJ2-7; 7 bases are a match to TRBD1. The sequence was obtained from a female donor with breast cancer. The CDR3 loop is CSAEQGNEQYF. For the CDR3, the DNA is TGCAGTGCGGAACAGGGGAACGAGCAGTACTTC.